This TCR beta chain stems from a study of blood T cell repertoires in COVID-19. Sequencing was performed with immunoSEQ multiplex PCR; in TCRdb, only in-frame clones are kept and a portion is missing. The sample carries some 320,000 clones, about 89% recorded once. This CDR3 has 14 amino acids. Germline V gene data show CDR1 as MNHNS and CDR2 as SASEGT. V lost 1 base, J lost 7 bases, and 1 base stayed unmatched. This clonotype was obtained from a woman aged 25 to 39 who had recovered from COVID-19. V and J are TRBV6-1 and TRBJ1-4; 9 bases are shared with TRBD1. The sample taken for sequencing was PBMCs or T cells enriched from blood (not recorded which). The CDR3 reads CASSEGQGVEKLFF. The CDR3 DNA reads TGTGCCAGCAGTGAAGGACAGGGGGTTGAAAAACTGTTTTTT.